Shown below are 14 T cell receptor beta chains from a single sample sequenced in a study of early T cells in non-severe SARS-CoV-2 infection listed by TCRdb under 2021. The method was 5' RACE. The data were produced on a NextSeq 500. TCRdb trimmed public reads at Q25 via fastp, called clones via MiXCR and kept in-frame beta chains. Duplicate CDR3 protein sequences are folded into a single record with the most common DNA and genes. This sample lists tens of thousands of distinct CDR3 sequences; over 9% were detected once. The top ten clonotypes cover less than 10% of the sample. Sample: whole blood, taken at baseline. The receptor set was obtained from an adult who was a healthcare worker with PCR-confirmed SARS-CoV-2 infection or an uninfected control (not recorded which).

At least ten counts were recorded for this clonotype. The chain carries TRBV28 and TRBJ1-2, with 12 bases aligning to TRBD1. CDR1 MDHEN and CDR2 SYDVKM come from the germline V gene. V gave up 5 bases and J gave up 0 bases; unmatched junction bases: 7. The CDR3 extends over 17 amino acids. CDR3 nucleotide sequence: TGTGCCAGCAGTCCCGGGACAGGGGGCGCTTCTAACTATGGCTACACCTTC. Residues: CASSPGTGGASNYGYTF.

This chain connects TRBV9 to TRBJ2-3; 10 nucleotides match TRBD1. Germline V CDR1 and CDR2: SGDLS, YYNGEE. The CDR3 covers 14 residues. The J segment lost 6 bases and the V segment lost 6 bases, leaving 7 bases of the junction unmatched. The CDR3 DNA reads as TGTGCCAGCAATCGACAGGGGGCATCTGATACGCAGTATTTT. This gives the protein CASNRQGASDTQYF.

In this sample, this clonotype turned up many times. This chain links TRBV20-1 with TRBJ2-1; perhaps TRBD1 as D (5 bases). Germline CDR1 reads DFQATT; CDR2 reads SNEGSKA (reference sequence). V was clipped by 0 bases and J by 5 bases, with 14 bases between them. This CDR3 is 15 amino acids long. DNA of the CDR3: TGCAGTGCTAGAGATCTAGGGGCCGGCGACAATGAGCAGTTCTTC. Translation: CSARDLGAGDNEQFF.

In this sample, this clonotype turned up many times. This chain uses TRBV10-3 with TRBJ2-3; no clear D. V dropped 3 bases and J dropped 2 bases, with 6 bases sitting between them. The CDR3 contains 13 residues. The germline V gene encodes CDR1 ENHRY and CDR2 SYGVKD. CDR3 region: CAISEQYTDTQYF. The DNA for the CDR3 is TGTGCCATCAGTGAACAGTACACAGATACGCAGTATTTT.

The chain joins TRBV12-3 or TRBV12-4 to TRBJ1-2, with a possible D match to TRBD1 (5 bases). The CDR3 extends over 17 amino acids. Trimming left V 2 bases short and J 2 bases short, with 18 bases between. DNA for the CDR3: TGTGCCAGCAGTTTACACCTCTCAGGGAAGTACAACTATGGCTACACCTTC. Its translation is CASSLHLSGKYNYGYTF.

This clonotype was detected many times. This rearrangement joins TRBV20-1 to TRBJ2-3; 9 bases line up with TRBD2. Germline-derived CDR1 and CDR2 are DFQATT and SNEGSKA (reference sequence). This CDR3 contains 14 residues. V gave up 6 bases and J gave up 1 base; unmatched junction bases: 5. CDR3: CSADASGGTDTQYF. The CDR3, as DNA: TGCAGTGCGGACGCTAGCGGGGGCACAGATACGCAGTATTTT.

This clonotype has a count of ten or more. The chain carries TRBV11-2 and TRBJ2-3; D unclear. Germline loops: CDR1 SGHAT, CDR2 FQNNGV. The CDR3 covers 12 residues. V was cut by 5 bases and J by 2 bases, with 5 bases left in between. CDR3 protein: CASSQFTDTQYF. The CDR3 coding sequence is TGTGCCAGCAGCCAATTCACAGATACGCAGTATTTT.

On this clonotype: Its ends do not fully match the called genes, so a read error is possible. The chain has TRBV12-3 or TRBV12-4 and TRBJ2-1, with 10 bases aligning to TRBD1. The CDR3 has 13 amino acids. The CDR3 sequence is CASSPGPGQGNVF. Here the CDR3 DNA reads TGTGCCAGCAGTCCGGGACCGGGACAGGGGAACGTCTTC.

This clonotype was counted a few times. The chain links TRBV7-3 to TRBJ2-7, with D perhaps TRBD1 (6 bases). Between the trimmed V and J ends, which lost 5 bases and 5 bases, there was a span of 13 bases. Per the germline V gene, CDR1 is SGHTA and CDR2 is FQGTGA. The CDR3 totals 13 residues. The CDR3 loop reads CASSQTGHHEQYF. CDR3 DNA sequence: TGTGCCAGCAGCCAGACAGGTCACCACGAGCAGTACTTC.

About this clonotype itself: A junction boundary mismatches the germline segment, possibly from a read error. The chain has TRBV2 and TRBJ2-5, with D perhaps given as TRBD1 or TRBD2 (7 bases each). Germline V gene lookup returns CDR1 SNHLY and CDR2 FYNNEI. The CDR3 is 16 amino acids. CDR3 protein: CASSAHGGGGQETKYF. CDR3 DNA sequence: TGTGCCAGCAGCGCCCACGGGGGAGGGGGCCAAGAGACCAAGTACTTC. Supplemented by reference TRBV2 and TRBJ2-5, the full variable domain reads EPEVTQTPSHQVTQMGQEVILRCVPISNHLYFYWYRQILGQKVEFLVSFYNNEISEKSEIFDDQFSVERPDGSNFTLKIRSTKLEDSAMYFCASSAHGGGGQETKYFGPGTRLLVL.

The chain uses TRBV24-1 and TRBJ2-3, with D hard to call. Per the germline V gene, CDR1 is KGHDR and CDR2 is SFDVKD. V lost 9 bases, J lost 0 bases, and 15 bases lay in between. This CDR3 contains 15 residues. CDR3 in amino acids: CATSVAGSSTDTQYF. The CDR3 nucleotides read TGTGCCACCTCCGTGGCAGGCTCGAGCACAGATACGCAGTATTTT.

This clonotype was counted between two and nine times. The V gene is TRBV14, the J gene TRBJ2-7; no reliable D call. CDR3 size: 13 residues. Germline CDR1 reads SGHDN; CDR2 reads FVKESK. Trimming removed 4 bases at V and 6 bases at J, with 13 bases between. CDR3 DNA sequence: TGTGCCAGCAGCCCCCTCCGTCTGGGCGAGCAGTACTTC. Protein sequence: CASSPLRLGEQYF.

This clonotype has ten or more counts. V usage is TRBV9 and J usage is TRBJ1-6; TRBD1 agrees at 8 bases. This CDR3 region has 15 residues. V lost 2 bases and J lost 9; bases outside the gene matches: 7. Looked up from germline, CDR1 is SGDLS and CDR2 is YYNGEE. CDR3 sequence: CASSVTGTGASPLHF. The DNA for the CDR3 is TGTGCCAGCAGCGTTACCGGGACAGGAGCTTCACCCCTCCACTTT.

The chain is built from TRBV6-2 or TRBV6-3 and TRBJ1-1; no reliable D call. The CDR3 is 14 amino acids. Germline V gives CDR1 MNHEY, CDR2 SVGEGT. The ends were cut back, 2 bases at V and 8 bases at J, with 15 bases in the middle. The CDR3 loop is CASSYPQDLYEAFF. The CDR3 nucleotides read TGTGCCAGCAGTTACCCCCAGGATTTGTACGAAGCTTTCTTT.